This T cell receptor beta chain was captured in a study of shared clonotypes between healthy human individuals (TCRdb year 2020). Broadly, across the study: A few men and a couple of women, aged 18 to 49 years, made up the cohort. Per donor, leukapheresis produced somewhere between about 0.85 and 10 billion PBMCs. Different laboratories and diverse techniques were used to prepare libraries and sequence TCR repertoires, to increase sequencing depth and limit assay-specific biases. For each donor, three plates each were used for CD4 naive and CD4 memory, two plates were used for CD8 naive, and one plate was used for CD8 memory. The study deeply sequenced blood TCR repertoires of several healthy adults to estimate repertoire size and the extent of clonotype sharing between individuals.

The donors were healthy, HIV-negative adults with no recently reported acute infections or vaccinations. Only Caucasian adults living in Nashville, Tennessee, USA were represented among the donors. CD4+ T cells were enriched through magnetic negative selection, after which naive cells were positively selected on CD45RA and the remaining negative fraction served as the memory subset. Blood was collected by leukapheresis, and PBMCs were isolated by Ficoll-Histopaque density gradient centrifugation and then cryopreserved in liquid nitrogen vapor phase. Purity and quantity of every magnetically sorted T cell population were checked by analytical flow cytometry. Genomic DNA was isolated from each sorted fraction and quantified by UV absorbance on a Nanodrop 2000c. TCR CDR3 regions were amplified from genomic DNA by multiplex PCR using the deep immunoSEQ assay. Genomic DNA extracted from each cell subset was distributed evenly over all wells of several immunoSEQ 96-well plates, and each plate served as one replicate. For sorted subsets, each replicate PCR was loaded with 200 to 250 ng genomic DNA, equivalent to some 27,000 T cell genomes. The purified libraries were quantified using a Qubit 3.0 fluorometer, sized with a Bioanalyzer 2100, and then quantified again using the KAPA Library Quantification kit. A separate single-read 150-cycle Illumina NextSeq 550 flow cell was used to sequence each immunoSEQ 96-well plate. In the original analysis: The immunoSEQ output contained only junctional sequences without quality scores, so filtering could not match that applied to full-length reads. Sequences were annotated with PyIR, a Python wrapper for IgBLAST v1.9, and V/J genes and CDR3 were assigned using IMGT germline references. Reads with weak V/J assignments (E-value above 1e-6), missing CDR3, stop codons, out-of-frame junctions, or ambiguous translated residues were removed. V3J clonotypes were defined by identical inferred V gene, J gene, and CDR3 amino acid sequence. To compute the percentage overlap between repertoires, the number of shared unique clonotypes was divided by the size of the smaller repertoire. RTK rarefaction, the Chao1 estimator, and Recon v2.1 estimates of unobserved clonotypes were used to assess repertoire richness. Generation probabilities for all TCRbeta clonotypes obtained by the gDNA method from a few donors were computed using OLGA. TCRdb provides this immuneACCESS table in a form limited to in-frame rearrangements. Some clones are lacking; in checked studies, under half of them reflect an unresolved V gene, and why the rest are absent is not known. D and trimming were read from the DNA, whereas the V and J calls and clone size are those reported in that table. The sample contains 700,000 or so clones, roughly 70% of them found a single time. The ten biggest clones cover 1.5% to 2% of the sample.

This clone was observed a few times. Its antigen remains undetermined. The sample holds no much larger clone one base away, and base qualities are not on file. What the study reported, not specific to this receptor: Sampling was restricted to blood, and TCR repertoires in tissue are likely to differ from TCR repertoires in blood. Based on pairwise subsampling, the degree of clonotype sharing among donors was expected to be affected by sequencing depth. Sharing across a few donors was observed for about 5% of naive CD4, 3% to 4% of naive CD8, about 2.3% of memory CD4, and approximately 0.41% of memory CD8 clonotypes. Rarefaction of sorted-subset datasets indicated incomplete sequencing despite the large sequencing depth. Compared with non-shared clonotypes, clonotypes shared by all four sorted-subset donors had higher generation probabilities. Naive subsets generally had larger estimated clonotype richness than memory subsets did. The small number of donors limited the genetic and exposure-history diversity represented.

V is reduced by 4 bases and J by 8 bases, leaving a spacing of 11 bases between them. From the cysteine up to the phenylalanine, the CDR3 has a length of 12 residues. Only the CDR3 region is kept as DNA, spanning 36 bases read in frame from base 1. The CDR1 and CDR2 encoded by the germline V gene are SNHLY and FYNNEI. This chain joins TRBV2 to TRBJ1-1; there is no confident call for the D gene. This clonotype originated in a woman younger than 45 in good health. The sample consisted of memory CD4+ T cells sorted from blood. The cell subset or site label on this specimen signifies: CD45RA-negative fraction. Here the CDR3 is given as CASSGSTREAFF. The sequence in DNA is TGTGCCAGCAGTGGGTCAACCCGCGAAGCTTTCTTT.